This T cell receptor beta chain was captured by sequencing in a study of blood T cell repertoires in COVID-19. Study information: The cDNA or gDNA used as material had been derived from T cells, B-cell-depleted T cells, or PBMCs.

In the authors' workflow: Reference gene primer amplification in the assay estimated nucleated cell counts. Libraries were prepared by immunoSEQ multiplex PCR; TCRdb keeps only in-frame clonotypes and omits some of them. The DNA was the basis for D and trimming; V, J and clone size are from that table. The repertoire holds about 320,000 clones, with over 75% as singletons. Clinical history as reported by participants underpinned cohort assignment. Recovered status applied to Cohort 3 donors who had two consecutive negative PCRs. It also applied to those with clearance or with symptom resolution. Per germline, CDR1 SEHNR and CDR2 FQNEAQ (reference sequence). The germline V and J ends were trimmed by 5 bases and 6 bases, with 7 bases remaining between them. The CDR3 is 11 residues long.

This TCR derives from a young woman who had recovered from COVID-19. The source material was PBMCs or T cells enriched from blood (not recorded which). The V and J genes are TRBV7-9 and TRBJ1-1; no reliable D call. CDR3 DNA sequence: TGTGCCAGCAGCCCCTCCTCTGAAGCTTTCTTT. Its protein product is CASSPSSEAFF.